Listed below are T cell receptor beta chains from one sample, sequenced in a study of blood T cell repertoires in COVID-19. Data came from immunoSEQ multiplex PCR; TCRdb stores just in-frame clones and leaves some out. The sample includes approximately 70,000 clones, about 89% of them seen just once. Input material: peripheral blood. The receptors stem from a woman aged 55-70 years with acute or convalescent COVID-19. Both conserved end residues are part of each CDR3. Fields, in order: V gene, clone size, J gene, D gene, CDR3 DNA, CDR3 protein. A D gene is named only where the DNA matches it firmly. Expanded clones get a size class; other rows say once, few or many, or leave the size out.

>TRBV9|.|TRBJ2-1|.
TGTGCCAGCAGCGTCCCTACCCAAAAGGGGGATAATGAGCAGTTCTTC
CASSVPTQKGDNEQFF
>TRBV5-1|few|TRBJ1-4|TRBD1
TGCGCCAGCAGCGCCGGGGACAGGGGGAACGAAAAACTGTTTTTT
CASSAGDRGNEKLFF
>TRBV6-5|.|TRBJ1-6|.
TGTGCCAGCAGTTACTCAAGCAGCGAATCACCCCTCCACTTT
CASSYSSSESPLHF
>TRBV6-5|.|TRBJ2-7|TRBD2
TGTGCCAGCAGCCCCGGGACTAACTACGAGCAGTACTTC
CASSPGTNYEQYF
>TRBV7-8|once|TRBJ2-7|.
TGTGCCAGCAGCTTAAATCGGGAATCCTACGAGCAGTACTTC
CASSLNRESYEQYF
>TRBV5-1|.|TRBJ2-1|.
TGCGCCAGCAGGGAGGAGGGGGGAGGGGATGAGCAGTTCTTC
CASREEGGGDEQFF
>TRBV10-3|.|TRBJ2-7|TRBD1
TGTGCCATCACTTCGGGACAGGGGTCCTCCTACGAGCAGTACTTC
CAITSGQGSSYEQYF
>TRBV9|.|TRBJ2-7|.
TGTGCCAGCAGCGTAGCGGGGGAAGTCATCTTCGAGCAGTACTTC
CASSVAGEVIFEQYF
>TRBV3-1/TRBV3-2|.|TRBJ1-1|.
TGTGCCAGCAGCCAAGATCGGGTTGAAGCTTTCTTT
CASSQDRVEAFF
>TRBV6-2/TRBV6-3|once|TRBJ2-7|TRBD1
TGTGCCAGCAGTTACGCCGGGACAGGGGTCGAGCAGTACTTC
CASSYAGTGVEQYF
>TRBV5-1|few|TRBJ2-7|TRBD1
TGCGCCAGCAGCTGGACAGGGGACGAGCAGTACTTC
CASSWTGDEQYF
>TRBV3-1/TRBV3-2|.|TRBJ2-7|TRBD2
TGTGCCAGCAACCCTAGCGGGGGGTCCTCCTACGAGCAGTACTTC
CASNPSGGSSYEQYF
>TRBV5-8|.|TRBJ2-7|TRBD1
TGTGCCAGCACCAGGGGGCTCCCTCCGCGAGAGCAGTACTTC
CASTRGLPPREQYF
>TRBV5-1|.|TRBJ2-4|.
TGCGCCAGCAGCTTGAAATTTCAGGACATTCAGTACTTC
CASSLKFQDIQYF
>TRBV27|.|TRBJ1-2|.
TGTGCCAGCAGTGCTACAGGTGGAAGTGGCTACACCTTC
CASSATGGSGYTF
>TRBV27|.|TRBJ2-6|.
TGTGCCAGCAGTATAGACAGCTCTGGGGCCAACGTCCTGACTTTC
CASSIDSSGANVLTF
>TRBV7-2|.|TRBJ1-2|TRBD1
TGTGCCAGCAGCCTTTCAGGGGGCGCAAATGGCTACACCTTC
CASSLSGGANGYTF
>TRBV5-1|.|TRBJ2-6|.
TGCGCCAGCAGCTTGAATACTGGGGCCAACGTCCTGACTTTC
CASSLNTGANVLTF
>TRBV5-1|.|TRBJ2-7|.
TGCGCCAGCAGCGTCGGGATAACCTCCTACGAGCAGTACTTC
CASSVGITSYEQYF
>TRBV4-1|.|TRBJ2-5|TRBD1
TGCGCCAGCAGCCTCCGGGAAGGGGGCCGAGAGACCCAGTACTTC
CASSLREGGRETQYF